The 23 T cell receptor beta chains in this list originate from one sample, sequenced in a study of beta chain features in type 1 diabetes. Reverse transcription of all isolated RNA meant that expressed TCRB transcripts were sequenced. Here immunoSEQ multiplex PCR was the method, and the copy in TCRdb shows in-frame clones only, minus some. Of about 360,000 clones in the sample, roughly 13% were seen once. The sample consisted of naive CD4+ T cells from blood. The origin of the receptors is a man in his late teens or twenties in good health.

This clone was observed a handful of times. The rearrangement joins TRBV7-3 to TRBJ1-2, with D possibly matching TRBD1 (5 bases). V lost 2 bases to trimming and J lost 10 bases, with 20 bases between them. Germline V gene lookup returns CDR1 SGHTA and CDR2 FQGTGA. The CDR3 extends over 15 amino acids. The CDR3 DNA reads TGTGCCAGCAGCTTAGGTGGGGGGATCCTGGAGGTCTACACCTTC. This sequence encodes CASSLGGGILEVYTF.

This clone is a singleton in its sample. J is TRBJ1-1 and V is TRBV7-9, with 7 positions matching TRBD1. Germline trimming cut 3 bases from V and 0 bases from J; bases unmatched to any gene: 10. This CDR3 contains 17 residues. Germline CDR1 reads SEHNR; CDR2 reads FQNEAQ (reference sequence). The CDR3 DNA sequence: TGTGCCAGCAGCTTCCCCTCACAGGGGATAATGAACACTGAAGCTTTCTTT. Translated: CASSFPSQGIMNTEAFF.

DNA of the CDR3: TGTGCCACCAGCAGAGTGGACAGCTACAACTATGGCTACACCTTC. Translating it yields CATSRVDSYNYGYTF. The J gene is TRBJ1-2, the V gene TRBV15; perhaps TRBD1 as D (6 bases). The CDR3 extends over 15 amino acids. V lost 1 base and J 2 bases, leaving 11 bases between the germline ends. Germline V gene sequence: CDR1 LNHNV, CDR2 YYDKDF (reference sequence).

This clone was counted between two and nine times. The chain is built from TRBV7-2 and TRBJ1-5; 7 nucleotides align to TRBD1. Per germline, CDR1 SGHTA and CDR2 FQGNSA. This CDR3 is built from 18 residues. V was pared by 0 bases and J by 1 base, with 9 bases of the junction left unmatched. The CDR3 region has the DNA TGTGCCAGCAGCTTAGCGAACCCGGGACAGAGGAGCAATCAGCCCCAGCATTTT. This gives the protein CASSLANPGQRSNQPQHF.

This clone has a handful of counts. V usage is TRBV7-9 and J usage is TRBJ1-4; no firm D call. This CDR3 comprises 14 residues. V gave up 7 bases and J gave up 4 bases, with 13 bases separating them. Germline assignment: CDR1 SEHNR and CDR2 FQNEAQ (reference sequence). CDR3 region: CASTDDIRNEKLFF. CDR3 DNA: TGTGCCAGCACCGACGACATTCGTAATGAAAAACTGTTTTTT.

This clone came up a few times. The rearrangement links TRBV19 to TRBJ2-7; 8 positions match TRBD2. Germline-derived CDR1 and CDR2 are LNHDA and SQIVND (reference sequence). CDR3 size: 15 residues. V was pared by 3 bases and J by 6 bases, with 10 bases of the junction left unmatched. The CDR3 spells CASSINQAGATEQYF. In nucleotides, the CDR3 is TGTGCCAGTAGTATCAATCAAGCGGGAGCGACCGAGCAGTACTTC.

Here the CDR3 reads CASRERLAGDANNEQFF. The CDR3 DNA reads as TGTGCCAGCAGAGAAAGGCTAGCGGGGGATGCAAACAATGAGCAGTTCTTC. The chain joins TRBV5-5 to TRBJ2-1, with 10 bases fitting TRBD2. The CDR3 is 17 residues long. The germline CDR1 and CDR2 sequences are SGHKS and YYEKEE (reference sequence). After removal of 5 bases from V and 5 bases from J, the junction contained 13 bases not matched to a gene.

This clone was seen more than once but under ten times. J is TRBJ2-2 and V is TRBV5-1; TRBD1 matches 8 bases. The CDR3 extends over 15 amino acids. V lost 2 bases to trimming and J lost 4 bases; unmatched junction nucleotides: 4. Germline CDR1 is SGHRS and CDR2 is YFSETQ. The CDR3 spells CASSFPRGLTGELFF. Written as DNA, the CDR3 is TGCGCCAGCAGCTTCCCCAGGGGGCTCACCGGGGAGCTGTTTTTT.

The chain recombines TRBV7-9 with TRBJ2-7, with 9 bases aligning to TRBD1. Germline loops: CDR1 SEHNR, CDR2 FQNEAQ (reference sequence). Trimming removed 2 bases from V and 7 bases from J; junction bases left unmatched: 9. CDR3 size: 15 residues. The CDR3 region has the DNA TGTGCCAGCAGCTTAATGGGACAGGGTTCCGAGGAGCAGTACTTC. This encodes CASSLMGQGSEEQYF.

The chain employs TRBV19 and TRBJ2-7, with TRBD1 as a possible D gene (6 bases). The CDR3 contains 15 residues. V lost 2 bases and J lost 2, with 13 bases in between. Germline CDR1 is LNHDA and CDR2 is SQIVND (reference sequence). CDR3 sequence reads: CASSILQGPPYEQYF. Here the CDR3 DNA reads TGTGCCAGTAGTATACTACAGGGACCCCCCTACGAGCAGTACTTC.

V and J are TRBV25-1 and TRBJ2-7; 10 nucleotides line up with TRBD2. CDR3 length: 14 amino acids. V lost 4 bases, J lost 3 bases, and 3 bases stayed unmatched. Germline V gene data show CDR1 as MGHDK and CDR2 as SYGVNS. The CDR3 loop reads CASSGLAGGYEQYF. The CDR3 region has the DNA TGTGCCAGCAGTGGTTTAGCGGGGGGCTACGAGCAGTACTTC.

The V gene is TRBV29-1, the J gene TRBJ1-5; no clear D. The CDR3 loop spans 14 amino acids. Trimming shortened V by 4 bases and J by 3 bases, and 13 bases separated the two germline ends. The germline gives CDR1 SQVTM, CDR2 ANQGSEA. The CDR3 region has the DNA TGCAGCGTTGGGGCAGGTCGGGACAATCAGCCCCAGCATTTT. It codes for CSVGAGRDNQPQHF.

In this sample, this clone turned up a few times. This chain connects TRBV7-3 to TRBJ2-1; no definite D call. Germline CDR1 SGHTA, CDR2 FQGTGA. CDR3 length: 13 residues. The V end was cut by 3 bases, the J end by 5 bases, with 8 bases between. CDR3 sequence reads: CASSFQQHNEQFF. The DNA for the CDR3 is TGTGCCAGCAGCTTTCAACAGCACAATGAGCAGTTCTTC. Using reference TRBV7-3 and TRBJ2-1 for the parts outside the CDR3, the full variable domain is GAGVSQTPSNKVTEKGKYVELRCDPISGHTALYWYRQSLGQGPEFLIYFQGTGAADDSGLPNDRFFAVRPEGSVSTLKIQRTERGDSAVYLCASSFQQHNEQFFGPGTRLTVL.

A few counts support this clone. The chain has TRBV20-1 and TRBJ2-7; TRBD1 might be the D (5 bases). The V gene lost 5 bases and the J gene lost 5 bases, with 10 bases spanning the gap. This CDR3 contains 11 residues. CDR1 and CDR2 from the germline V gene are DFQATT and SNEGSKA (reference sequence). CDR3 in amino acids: CSARRADEQYF. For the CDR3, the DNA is TGCAGTGCTCGCAGGGCAGACGAGCAGTACTTC.

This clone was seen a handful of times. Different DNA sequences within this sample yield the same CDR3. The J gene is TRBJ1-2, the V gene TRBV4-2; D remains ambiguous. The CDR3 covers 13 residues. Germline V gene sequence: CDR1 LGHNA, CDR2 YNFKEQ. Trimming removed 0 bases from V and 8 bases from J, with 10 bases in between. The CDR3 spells CASSQDGGVGYTF. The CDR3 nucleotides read TGTGCCAGCAGCCAAGATGGCGGGGTCGGCTACACCTTC.

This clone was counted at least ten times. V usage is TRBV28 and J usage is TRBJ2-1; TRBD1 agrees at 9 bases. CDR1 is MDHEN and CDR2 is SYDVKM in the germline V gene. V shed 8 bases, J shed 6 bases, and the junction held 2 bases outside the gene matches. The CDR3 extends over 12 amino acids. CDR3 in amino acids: CASWDRVNEQFF. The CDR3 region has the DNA TGTGCCAGCTGGGACAGGGTCAATGAGCAGTTCTTC.

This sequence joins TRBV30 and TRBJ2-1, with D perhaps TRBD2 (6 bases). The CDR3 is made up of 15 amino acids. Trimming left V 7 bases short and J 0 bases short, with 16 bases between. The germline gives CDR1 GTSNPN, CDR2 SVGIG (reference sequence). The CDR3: CASALGGYSYNEQFF. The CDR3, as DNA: TGTGCCTCAGCCCTGGGGGGTTACTCCTACAATGAGCAGTTCTTC. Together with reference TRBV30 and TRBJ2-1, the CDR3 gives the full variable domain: SQTIHQWPATLVQPVGSPLSLECTVEGTSNPNLYWYRQAAGRGLQLLFYSVGIGQISSEVPQNLSASRPQDRQFILSSKKLLLSDSGFYLCASALGGYSYNEQFFGPGTRLTVL.

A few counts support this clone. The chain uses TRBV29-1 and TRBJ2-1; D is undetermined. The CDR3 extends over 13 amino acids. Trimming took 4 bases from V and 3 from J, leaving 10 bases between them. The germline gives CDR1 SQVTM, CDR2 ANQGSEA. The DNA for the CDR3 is TGCAGCGTTGTGGTACTAAACTACAATGAGCAGTTCTTC. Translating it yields CSVVVLNYNEQFF.

CDR3 sequence: CASSRDSLYEQYF. Written as DNA, the CDR3 is TGTGCCAGTAGCCGGGACTCCCTCTACGAGCAGTACTTC. The J gene is TRBJ2-7, the V gene TRBV19; the D gene is possibly TRBD2 (6 bases). Per the germline V gene, CDR1 is LNHDA and CDR2 is SQIVND (reference sequence). This CDR3 has 13 amino acids. With 6 bases removed from V and 3 bases from J, the gap between germline ends came to 12 bases.

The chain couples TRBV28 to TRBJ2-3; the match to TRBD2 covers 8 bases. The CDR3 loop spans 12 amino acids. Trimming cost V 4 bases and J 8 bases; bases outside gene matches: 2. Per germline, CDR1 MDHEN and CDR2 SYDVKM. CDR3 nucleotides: TGTGCCAGCAGTTACGGGGGGGCTACGCAGTATTTT. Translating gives CASSYGGATQYF.

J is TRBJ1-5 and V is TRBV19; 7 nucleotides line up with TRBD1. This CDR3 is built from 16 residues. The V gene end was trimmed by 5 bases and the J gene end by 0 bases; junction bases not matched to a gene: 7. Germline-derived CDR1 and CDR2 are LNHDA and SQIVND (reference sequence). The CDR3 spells CASSLRTGNSNQPQHF. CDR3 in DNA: TGTGCCAGTAGTCTACGGACAGGTAATAGCAATCAGCCCCAGCATTTT. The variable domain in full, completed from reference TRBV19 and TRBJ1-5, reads DGGITQSPKYLFRKEGQNVTLSCEQNLNHDAMYWYRQDPGQGLRLIYYSQIVNDFQKGDIAEGYSVSREKKESFPLTVTSAQKNPTAFYLCASSLRTGNSNQPQHFGDGTRLSIL.

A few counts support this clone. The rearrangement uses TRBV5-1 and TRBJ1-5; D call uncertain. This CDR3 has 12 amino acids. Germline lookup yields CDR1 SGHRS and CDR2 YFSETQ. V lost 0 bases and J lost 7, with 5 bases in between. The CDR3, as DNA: TGCGCCAGCAGCTTGGACGGGCAGCCCCAGCATTTT. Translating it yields CASSLDGQPQHF. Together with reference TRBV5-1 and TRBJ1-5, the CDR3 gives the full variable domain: KAGVTQTPRYLIKTRGQQVTLSCSPISGHRSVSWYQQTPGQGLQFLFEYFSETQRNKGNFPGRFSGRQFSNSRSEMNVSTLELGDSALYLCASSLDGQPQHFGDGTRLSIL.

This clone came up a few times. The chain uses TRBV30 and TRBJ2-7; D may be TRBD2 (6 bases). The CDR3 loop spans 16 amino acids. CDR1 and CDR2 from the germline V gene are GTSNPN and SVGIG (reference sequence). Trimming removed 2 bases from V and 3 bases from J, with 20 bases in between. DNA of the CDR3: TGTGCCTGGAGTCGACCGGGACTCCCTAGGGGCTACGAGCAGTACTTC. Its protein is CAWSRPGLPRGYEQYF.